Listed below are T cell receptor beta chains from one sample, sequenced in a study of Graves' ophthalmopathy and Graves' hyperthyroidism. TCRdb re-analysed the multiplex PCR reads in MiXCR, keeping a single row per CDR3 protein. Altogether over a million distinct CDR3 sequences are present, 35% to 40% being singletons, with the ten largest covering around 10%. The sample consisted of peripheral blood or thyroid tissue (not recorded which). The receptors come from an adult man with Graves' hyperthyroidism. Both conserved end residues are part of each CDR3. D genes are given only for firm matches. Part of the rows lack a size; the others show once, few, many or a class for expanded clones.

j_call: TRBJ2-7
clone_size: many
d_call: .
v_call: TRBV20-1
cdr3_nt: TGCAGTGCAGGGCGACTGGCGACCTACGAGCAGTACTTC
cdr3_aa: CSAGRLATYEQYF

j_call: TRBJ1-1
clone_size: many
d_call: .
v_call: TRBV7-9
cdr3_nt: TGTGCCAGCAGCCGTACAGTAGGGAGCACTGAAGCTTTCTTT
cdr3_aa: CASSRTVGSTEAFF

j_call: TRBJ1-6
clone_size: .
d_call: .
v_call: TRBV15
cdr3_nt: TGTGCCACCAGTCTGCTCAGGGACGAGCCCCTCCACTTT
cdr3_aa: CATSLLRDEPLHF

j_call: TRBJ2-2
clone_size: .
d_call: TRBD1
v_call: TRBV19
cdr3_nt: TGTGCCATCAAATCGACAGGGGGCGCCGGGGAGCTGTTTTTT
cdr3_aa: CAIKSTGGAGELFF

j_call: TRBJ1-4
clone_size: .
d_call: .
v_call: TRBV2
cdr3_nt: TGTGCCAGCAGTGAAGGCCTCGAAAAACTGTTTTTT
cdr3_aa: CASSEGLEKLFF

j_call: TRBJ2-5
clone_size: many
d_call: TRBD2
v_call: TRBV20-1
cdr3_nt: TGCAGTGCTAACGGACTAGCGGGAGGGCCTGGGGAGACCCAGTACTTC
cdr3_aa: CSANGLAGGPGETQYF

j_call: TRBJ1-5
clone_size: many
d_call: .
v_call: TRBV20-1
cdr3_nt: TGCAGTGCCGAGCCCGACGGGCCAAATCAGCCCCAGCATTTT
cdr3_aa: CSAEPDGPNQPQHF

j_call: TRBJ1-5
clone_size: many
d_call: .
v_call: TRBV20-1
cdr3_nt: TGCAGTGCTTCCCCAGGGTGGAGCAATCAGCCCCAGCATTTT
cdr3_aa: CSASPGWSNQPQHF

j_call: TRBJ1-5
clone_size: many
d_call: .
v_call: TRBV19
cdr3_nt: TGTGCCACGACAAGCCGCAATCAGCCCCAGCATTTT
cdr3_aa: CATTSRNQPQHF

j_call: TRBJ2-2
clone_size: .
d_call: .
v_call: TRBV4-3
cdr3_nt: TGCGCCAGCAGCCCTACCCAATGGGGAGGCACCGGGGAGCTGTTTTTT
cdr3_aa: CASSPTQWGGTGELFF

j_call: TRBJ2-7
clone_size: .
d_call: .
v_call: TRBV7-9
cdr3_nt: TGTGCCAGCAGCTTACGGAAGACTAGAGGCTCCTACGAGCAGTACTTC
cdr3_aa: CASSLRKTRGSYEQYF

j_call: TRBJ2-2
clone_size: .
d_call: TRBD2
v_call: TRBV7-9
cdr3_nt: TGTGCCAGCAGGCCCCTAGCGGTCACCGGGGAGCTGTTTTTT
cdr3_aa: CASRPLAVTGELFF

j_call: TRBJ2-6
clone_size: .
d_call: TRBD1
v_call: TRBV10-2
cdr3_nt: TGTGCCAGCAGTCCAAAACAGGGGCGCCTACGGGCCAACGTCCTGACTTTC
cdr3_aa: CASSPKQGRLRANVLTF

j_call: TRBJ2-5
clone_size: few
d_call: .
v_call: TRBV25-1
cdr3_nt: TGTGCCAGCAGTGTAGTCACCGCCCAAGAGACCCAGTACTTC
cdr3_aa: CASSVVTAQETQYF

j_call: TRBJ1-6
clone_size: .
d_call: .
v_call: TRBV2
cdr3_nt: TGTGCCAAAGCCGGGACACCTAATTCACCCCTCCACTTT
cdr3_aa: CAKAGTPNSPLHF

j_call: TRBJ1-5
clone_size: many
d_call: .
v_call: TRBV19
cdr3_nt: TGTGCCAGTAGTCTGTCTGGGGCTCAGCCCCAGCATTTT
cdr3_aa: CASSLSGAQPQHF

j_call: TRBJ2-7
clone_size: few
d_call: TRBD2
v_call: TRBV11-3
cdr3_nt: TGTGCCAGCAGCTTGACTAGCGGGAACTCCTACGAGCAGTACTTC
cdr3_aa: CASSLTSGNSYEQYF

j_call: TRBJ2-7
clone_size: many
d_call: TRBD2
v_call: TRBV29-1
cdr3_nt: TGCAGCGTTGAAGGGGGGACTAGCGGCTACGAGCAGTACTTC
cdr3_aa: CSVEGGTSGYEQYF

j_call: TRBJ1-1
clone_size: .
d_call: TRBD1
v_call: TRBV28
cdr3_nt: TGTGCCAGCAGTTTGGGACAGAAAAAAGCTTTCTTT
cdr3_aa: CASSLGQKKAFF

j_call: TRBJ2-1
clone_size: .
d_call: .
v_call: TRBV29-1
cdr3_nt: TGCAGCGTTGACGAGGGGGACTATGAGCAGTTCTTC
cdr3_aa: CSVDEGDYEQFF

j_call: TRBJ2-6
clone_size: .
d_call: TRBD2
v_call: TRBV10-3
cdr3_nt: TGTGCCAGCAGTTACATGAGCGGGAGGACTGGGGCCAACGTCCTGACTTTC
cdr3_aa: CASSYMSGRTGANVLTF

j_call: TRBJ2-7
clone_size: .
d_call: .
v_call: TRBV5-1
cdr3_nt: TGCGCCAGCAGCCCCCAAACTAGCTCCTACGAGCAGTACTTC
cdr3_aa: CASSPQTSSYEQYF

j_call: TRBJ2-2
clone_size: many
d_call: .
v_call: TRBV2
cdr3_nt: TGTGCCAGCAGAGTCTCAACAGGCCTGAACACCGGGGAGCTGTTTTTT
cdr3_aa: CASRVSTGLNTGELFF

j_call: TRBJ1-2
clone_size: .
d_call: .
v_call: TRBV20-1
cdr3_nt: TGCAGTGCTAGACATGTCGGAGGCACGATTGATGGCTACACCTTC
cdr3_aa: CSARHVGGTIDGYTF

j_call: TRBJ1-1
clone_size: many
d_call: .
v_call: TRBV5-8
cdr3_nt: TGTGCCAGCAGCTTGGCCGCGGACAGTCTGATAGCTTTCTTT
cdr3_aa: CASSLAADSLIAFF

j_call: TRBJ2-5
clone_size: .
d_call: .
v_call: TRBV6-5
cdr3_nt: TGTGCCAGCAGCTCGAGAGGGGGCCAGTACTTC
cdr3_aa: CASSSRGGQYF

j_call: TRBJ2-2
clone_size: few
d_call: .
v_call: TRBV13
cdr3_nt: TGTGCCAGCAGCTTAGGCCGGTCGGAGCTCGGGGAGCTGTTTTTT
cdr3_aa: CASSLGRSELGELFF

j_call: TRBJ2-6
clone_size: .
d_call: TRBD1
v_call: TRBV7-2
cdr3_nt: TGTGCCAGCAGCCAGACCGGGACAGGGAGCTACTGGGCCAACGTCCTGACTTTC
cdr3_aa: CASSQTGTGSYWANVLTF

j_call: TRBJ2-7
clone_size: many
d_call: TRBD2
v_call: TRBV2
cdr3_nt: TGTGCCAGCAGCGTCGGGGAGGGGTTCTCCGAGCAGTACTTC
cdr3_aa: CASSVGEGFSEQYF

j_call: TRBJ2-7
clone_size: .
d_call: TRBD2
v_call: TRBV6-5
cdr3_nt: TGTGCCAGCAGTTACGTGGCTAGCGGGAACAACGAGCAGTACTTC
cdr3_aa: CASSYVASGNNEQYF

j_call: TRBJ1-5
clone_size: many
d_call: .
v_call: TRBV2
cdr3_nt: TGTGCCAGCAGTGAGGGGGGCTCGGGCAATCAGCCCCAGCATTTT
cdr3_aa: CASSEGGSGNQPQHF

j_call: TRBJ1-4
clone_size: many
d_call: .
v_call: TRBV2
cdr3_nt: TGTGCCAGCAGGGGCCAGAGGAATGAAAAACTGTTTTTT
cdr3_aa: CASRGQRNEKLFF

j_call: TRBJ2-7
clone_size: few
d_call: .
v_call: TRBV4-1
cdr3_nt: TGCGCCAGCAGCCAAGTGTCCCCTTCGGACGTCTACGAGCAGTACTTC
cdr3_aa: CASSQVSPSDVYEQYF

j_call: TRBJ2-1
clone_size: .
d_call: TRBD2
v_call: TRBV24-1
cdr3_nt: TGTGCCACCAGTGAGGGAGGCACTAGCGGGAGTTATGGGCATGAGCAGTTCTTC
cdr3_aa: CATSEGGTSGSYGHEQFF

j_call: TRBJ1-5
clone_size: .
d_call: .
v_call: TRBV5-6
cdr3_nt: TGTGCCAGCAGCTTGCGAGGGCGACATCAGCCCCAGCATTTT
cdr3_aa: CASSLRGRHQPQHF

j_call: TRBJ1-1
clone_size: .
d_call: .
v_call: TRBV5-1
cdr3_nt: TGCGCCAGCAGCCCAAACGGGGGGCCGAACACTGAAGCTTTCTTT
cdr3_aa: CASSPNGGPNTEAFF